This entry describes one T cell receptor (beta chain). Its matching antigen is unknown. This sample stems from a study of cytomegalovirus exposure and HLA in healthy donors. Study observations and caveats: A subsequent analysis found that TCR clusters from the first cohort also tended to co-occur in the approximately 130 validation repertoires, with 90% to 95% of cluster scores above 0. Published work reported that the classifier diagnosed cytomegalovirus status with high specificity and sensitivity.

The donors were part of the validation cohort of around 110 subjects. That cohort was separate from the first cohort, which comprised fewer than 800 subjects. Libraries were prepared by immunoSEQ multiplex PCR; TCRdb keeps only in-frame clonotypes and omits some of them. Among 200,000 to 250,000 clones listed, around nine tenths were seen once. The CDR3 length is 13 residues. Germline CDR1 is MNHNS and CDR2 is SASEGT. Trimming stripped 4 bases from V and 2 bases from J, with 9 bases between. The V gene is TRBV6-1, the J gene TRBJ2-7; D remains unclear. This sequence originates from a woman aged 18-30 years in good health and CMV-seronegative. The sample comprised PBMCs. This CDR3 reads CASSVRMTYEQYF. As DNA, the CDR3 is TGTGCCAGCAGTGTGCGGATGACCTACGAGCAGTACTTC.